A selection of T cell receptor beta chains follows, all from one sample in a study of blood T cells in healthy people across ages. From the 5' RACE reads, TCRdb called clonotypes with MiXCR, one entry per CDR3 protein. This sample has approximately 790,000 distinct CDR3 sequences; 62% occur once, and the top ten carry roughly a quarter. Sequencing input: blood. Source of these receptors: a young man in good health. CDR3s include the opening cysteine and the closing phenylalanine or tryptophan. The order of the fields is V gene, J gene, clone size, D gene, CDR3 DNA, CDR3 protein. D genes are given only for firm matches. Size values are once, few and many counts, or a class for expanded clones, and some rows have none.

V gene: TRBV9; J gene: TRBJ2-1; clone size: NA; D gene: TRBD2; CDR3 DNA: TGTGCCAGCAGCTCCCGGGGGGGGTTTGGAAATGAGCAGTTCTTC; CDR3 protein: CASSSRGGFGNEQFF
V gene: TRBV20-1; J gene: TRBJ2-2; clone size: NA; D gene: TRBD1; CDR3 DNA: TGCAGTGCTATTACACAGACAGGGTGGAGCACCGGGGAGCTGTTTTTT; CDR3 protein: CSAITQTGWSTGELFF
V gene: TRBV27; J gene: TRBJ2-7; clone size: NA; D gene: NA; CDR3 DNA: TGTGCCAGCAGGAAACAGGGTAGCTCCTACGAGCAGTACTTC; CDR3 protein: CASRKQGSSYEQYF
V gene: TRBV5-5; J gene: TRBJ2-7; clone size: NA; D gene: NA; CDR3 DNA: TGTGCCAGCGGAGAAACACCTACTTTGGAGCAGTACTTC; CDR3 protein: CASGETPTLEQYF
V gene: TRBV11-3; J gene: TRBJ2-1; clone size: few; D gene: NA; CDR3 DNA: TGTGCCAGCAGCTTAGACGGGGTACGCGAGCAGTTCTTC; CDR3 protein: CASSLDGVREQFF
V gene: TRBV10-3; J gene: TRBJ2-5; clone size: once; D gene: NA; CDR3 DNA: TGTGCCATCAGTGAAGGCGGAGGGGGAATTGGGACTCAGTACTTC; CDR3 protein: CAISEGGGGIGTQYF
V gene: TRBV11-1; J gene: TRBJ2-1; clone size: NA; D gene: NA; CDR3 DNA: TGTGCCAGCAGCTTAGCCCAGCGGCAGTTCTTC; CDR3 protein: CASSLAQRQFF
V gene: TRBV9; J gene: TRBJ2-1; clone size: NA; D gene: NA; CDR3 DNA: TGTGCCAGCAGCGACGATACCCCCGTGGGGGGAGAGCAGTTCTTC; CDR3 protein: CASSDDTPVGGEQFF
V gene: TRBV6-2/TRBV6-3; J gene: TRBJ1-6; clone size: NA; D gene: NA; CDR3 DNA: TGTGCCAGCAGTTATCGGCGGACGGCCGACACAGATAATTCACCCCCCCACTTT; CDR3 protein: CASSYRRTADTDNSPPHF
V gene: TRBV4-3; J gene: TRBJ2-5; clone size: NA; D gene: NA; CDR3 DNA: TGCGCCAGCAGCCAAGAGGTCTTGGAGACCCAGTACTTC; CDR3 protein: CASSQEVLETQYF
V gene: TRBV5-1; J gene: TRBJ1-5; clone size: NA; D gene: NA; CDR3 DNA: TGCGCCAGCAGCTTGGCCTTCGGGTTACCCCAGCATTTT; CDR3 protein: CASSLAFGLPQHF
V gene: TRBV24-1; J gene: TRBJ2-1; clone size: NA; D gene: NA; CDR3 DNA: TGTGCCACTGAAGACAATGAGCAGTTCTTC; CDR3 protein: CATEDNEQFF
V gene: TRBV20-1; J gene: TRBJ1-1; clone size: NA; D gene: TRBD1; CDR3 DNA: TGCATTGCTCGGACAGGGAACACTGAAGCTTTCTTT; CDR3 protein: CIARTGNTEAFF
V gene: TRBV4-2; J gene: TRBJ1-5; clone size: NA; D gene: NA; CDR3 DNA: TGTGCCAGCAGCCAAGATATGGCGGCCACCCCAATACAGCCCCAGCATTTT; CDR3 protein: CASSQDMAATPIQPQHF
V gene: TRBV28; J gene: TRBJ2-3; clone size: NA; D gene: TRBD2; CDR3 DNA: TGTGCCAGCAGTTTATCGGGACTAGCGGGGGGTTCAGATACGCAGTATTTT; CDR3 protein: CASSLSGLAGGSDTQYF
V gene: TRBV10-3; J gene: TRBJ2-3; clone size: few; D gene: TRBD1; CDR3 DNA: TGTGCCATCAGTGAGCCGACAGGGGGCGCGGGGGATACGCAGTATTTT; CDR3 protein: CAISEPTGGAGDTQYF
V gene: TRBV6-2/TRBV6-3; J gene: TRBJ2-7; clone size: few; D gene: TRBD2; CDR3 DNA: TGTGCCAGCAATTCCGGGACTAGTACCTACGAGCAGTACTTC; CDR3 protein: CASNSGTSTYEQYF
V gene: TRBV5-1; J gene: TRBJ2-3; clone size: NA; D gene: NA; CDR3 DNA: TGCGCCAGCAGCTTGGTCAGGGGGGCAGATACGCAGTATTTT; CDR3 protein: CASSLVRGADTQYF
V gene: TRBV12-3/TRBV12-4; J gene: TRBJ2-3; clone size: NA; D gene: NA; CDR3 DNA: TGTGCCAGCAGTTTAGGGTCCGCCGGTACGCAGTATTTT; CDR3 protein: CASSLGSAGTQYF
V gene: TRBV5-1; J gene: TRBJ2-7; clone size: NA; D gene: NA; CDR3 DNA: TGCGTCAGCAGCTTGGGACACGAGCAGTACTTC; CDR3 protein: CVSSLGHEQYF
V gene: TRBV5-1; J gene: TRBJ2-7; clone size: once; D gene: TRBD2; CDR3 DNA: TGCGCCAGCAGCTTGGCCCTTGGCGGGGGGGCTAACAATGAGCAGTACTTC; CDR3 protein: CASSLALGGGANNEQYF
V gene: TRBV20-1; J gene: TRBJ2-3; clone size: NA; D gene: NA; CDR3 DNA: TGCAGTGCTAGAGAGGAAGGGGGGGTGGGAGATACGCAGTATTTT; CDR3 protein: CSAREEGGVGDTQYF
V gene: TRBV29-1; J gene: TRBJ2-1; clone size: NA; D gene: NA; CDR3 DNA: TGCAGCGTTGAAAGGCCATATGACAAGGATGAGCAGTTCTTC; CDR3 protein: CSVERPYDKDEQFF
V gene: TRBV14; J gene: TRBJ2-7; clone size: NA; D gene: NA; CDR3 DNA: TGTGCCAGCAGCCAAGTGGGTACCTACAATGAGCAGTACTTC; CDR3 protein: CASSQVGTYNEQYF
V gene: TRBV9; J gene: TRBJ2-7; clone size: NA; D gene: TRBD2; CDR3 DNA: TGTGCCAGCAGCGCGGGGGCGGGGGGCGCAGCTCACGAGCAGTACTTC; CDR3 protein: CASSAGAGGAAHEQYF
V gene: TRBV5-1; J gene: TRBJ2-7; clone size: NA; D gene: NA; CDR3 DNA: TGCGCCAGCAGCCCCTCGGACAAGGGGTTCGGGTACAAGCAGTACTTC; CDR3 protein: CASSPSDKGFGYKQYF
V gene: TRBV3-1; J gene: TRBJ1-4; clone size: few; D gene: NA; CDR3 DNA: TGTGCCAGCAGCCACGGGGCCCCTAATGAAAAACTGTTTTTT; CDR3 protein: CASSHGAPNEKLFF
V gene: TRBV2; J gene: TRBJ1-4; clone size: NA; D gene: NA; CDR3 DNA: TGTGCCAGCAGGGGGACAACAACTAATGAAAAACTGTTTTTT; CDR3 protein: CASRGTTTNEKLFF
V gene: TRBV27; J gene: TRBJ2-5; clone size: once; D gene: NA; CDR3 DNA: TGTGCCAGCAGCCTATTCGCCCCTACTACCTCCAATGAGCAGTACTTC; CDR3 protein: CASSLFAPTTSNEQYF
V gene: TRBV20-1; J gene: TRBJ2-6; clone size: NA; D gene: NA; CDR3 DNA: TGCAGTGCTAAGATATTAAATTCTGGGGCCAACGTCCTGACTTTC; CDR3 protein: CSAKILNSGANVLTF
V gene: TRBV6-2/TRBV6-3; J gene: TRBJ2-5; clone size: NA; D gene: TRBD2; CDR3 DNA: TGTGCCAGCAGTGAGGAGCGGGAGATACAAGAGACCCAGTACTTC; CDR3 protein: CASSEEREIQETQYF
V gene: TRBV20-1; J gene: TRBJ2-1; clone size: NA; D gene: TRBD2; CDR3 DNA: TGCAGTGCTAGGCTAGCGGGGGGGCGTGATGAGCAGTTCTTC; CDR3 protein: CSARLAGGRDEQFF
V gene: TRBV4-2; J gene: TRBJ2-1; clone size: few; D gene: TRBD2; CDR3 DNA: TGTGCCAGCAGCCAAGACTTGACGGGGGGATACAATGAGCAGTTCTTC; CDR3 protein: CASSQDLTGGYNEQFF
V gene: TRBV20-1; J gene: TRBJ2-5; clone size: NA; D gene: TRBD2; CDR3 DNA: TGCAGTGCTAGTGGGAGAGCGGGGGCTTGGGAAGAGACCCAGTACTTC; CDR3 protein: CSASGRAGAWEETQYF
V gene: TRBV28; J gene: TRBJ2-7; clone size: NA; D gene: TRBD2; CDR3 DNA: TGTGCCACTAGTGCTAGCGGGGGGGCGTACGAGCAGTACTTC; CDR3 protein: CATSASGGAYEQYF
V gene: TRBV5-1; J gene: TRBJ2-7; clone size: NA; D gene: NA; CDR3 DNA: TGCGCCAGCACCAGTAGGGGAGGCTACGAGCAGTACTTC; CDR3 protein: CASTSRGGYEQYF
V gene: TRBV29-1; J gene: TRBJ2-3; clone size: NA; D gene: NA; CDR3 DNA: TGCAGCGTCGGAAAACAGGGTTTGACTAGCACAGATACGCAGTATTTT; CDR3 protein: CSVGKQGLTSTDTQYF
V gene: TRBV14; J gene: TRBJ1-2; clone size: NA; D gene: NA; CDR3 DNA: TGTGCCAGCAGCCAGGGGGGACCGGCCTATGGCTACACCTTC; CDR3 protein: CASSQGGPAYGYTF
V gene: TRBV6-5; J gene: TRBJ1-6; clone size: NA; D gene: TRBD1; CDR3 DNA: TGTGCCAGCAGTACCGCTGGGACAGGGGTCTCACCCCTCCACTTT; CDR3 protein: CASSTAGTGVSPLHF
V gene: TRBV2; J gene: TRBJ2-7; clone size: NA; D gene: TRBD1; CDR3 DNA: TGTGCCAGCAGCCCGACAGGGTATCACTACGAGCAGTACTTC; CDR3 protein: CASSPTGYHYEQYF
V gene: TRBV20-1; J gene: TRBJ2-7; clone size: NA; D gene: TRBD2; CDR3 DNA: TGCAGTGCTATAGGGAGGGCAGACCTTATCTACGAGCAGTACTTC; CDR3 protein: CSAIGRADLIYEQYF
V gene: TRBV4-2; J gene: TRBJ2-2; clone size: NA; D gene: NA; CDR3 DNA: TGTGCCAGCAGCCCAGGAACCAGCGACACCGGGGAGCTGTTTTTT; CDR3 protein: CASSPGTSDTGELFF
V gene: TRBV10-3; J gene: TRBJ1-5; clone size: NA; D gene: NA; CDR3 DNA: TGTGCCATCAGTGAGGGCAGGGTGGGCAATCAGCCCCAGCATTTT; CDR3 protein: CAISEGRVGNQPQHF
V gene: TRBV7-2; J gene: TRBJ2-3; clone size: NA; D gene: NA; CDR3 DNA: TGTGCCAGCAGCTTAGGGAACCAGGGATCGGAGAATACGCAGTATTTT; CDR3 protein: CASSLGNQGSENTQYF
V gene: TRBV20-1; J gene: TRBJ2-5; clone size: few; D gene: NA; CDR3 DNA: TGCAGTGCTAGCCCCGCGCAGGGAGAACAGACCCAGTACTTC; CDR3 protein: CSASPAQGEQTQYF
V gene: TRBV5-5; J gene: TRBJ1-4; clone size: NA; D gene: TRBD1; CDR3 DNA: TGTGCCAGCAGCTTGCAGACAGGGGACGATGAAAAACTGTTTTTT; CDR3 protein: CASSLQTGDDEKLFF
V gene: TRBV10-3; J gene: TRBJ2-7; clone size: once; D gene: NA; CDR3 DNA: TGTGCCATCAGCGGCCGGGAAGGCGACGAGCAGTACTTC; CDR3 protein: CAISGREGDEQYF
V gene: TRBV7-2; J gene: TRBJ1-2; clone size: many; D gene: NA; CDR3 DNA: TGTGCCAGCAGCAGGCCCCCGGGGTTGGGTTTAGGTGGCTACACCTTC; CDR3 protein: CASSRPPGLGLGGYTF
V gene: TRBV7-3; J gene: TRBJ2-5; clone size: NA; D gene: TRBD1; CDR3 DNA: TGTGCCAGCAGCGACGGACAGGGAGACTATGAGCAGTACTTC; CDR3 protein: CASSDGQGDYEQYF
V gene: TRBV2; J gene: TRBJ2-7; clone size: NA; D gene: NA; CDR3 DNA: TGTGCCAGCAGTGAAGCAGGCGGGGGCTGGAGCTCCTACGAGCAGTACTTC; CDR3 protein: CASSEAGGGWSSYEQYF
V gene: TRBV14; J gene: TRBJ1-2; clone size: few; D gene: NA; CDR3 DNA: TGTGCCAGCAGCCTCGGACGGATGTATGGCTACACCTTC; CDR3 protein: CASSLGRMYGYTF
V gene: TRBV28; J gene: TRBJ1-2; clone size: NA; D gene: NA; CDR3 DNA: TGTGCCAGCAGTCCCGAAGCCTTCATAAACTATGGCTACACCTTC; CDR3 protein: CASSPEAFINYGYTF
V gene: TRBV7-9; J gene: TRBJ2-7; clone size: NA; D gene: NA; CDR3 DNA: TGTGCCAGCACTGCTAGTTACAATGAGCAGTACTTC; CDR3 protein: CASTASYNEQYF
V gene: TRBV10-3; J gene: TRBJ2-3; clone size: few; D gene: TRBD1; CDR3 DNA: TGTGCCGCCTTCACAGGGGGCGGGGGAACAGATACGCAGTATTTT; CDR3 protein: CAAFTGGGGTDTQYF
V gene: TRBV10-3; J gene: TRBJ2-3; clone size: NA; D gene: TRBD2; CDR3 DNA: TGTGCCATCAGTGAGACAGGACTAGCGGGGGGAGATACGCAGTATTTT; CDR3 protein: CAISETGLAGGDTQYF
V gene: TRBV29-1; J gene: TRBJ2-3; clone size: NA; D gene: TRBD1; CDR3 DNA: TGCAGCGCAGGGACAGGGCGAAGCACAGATACGCAGTATTTT; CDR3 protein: CSAGTGRSTDTQYF
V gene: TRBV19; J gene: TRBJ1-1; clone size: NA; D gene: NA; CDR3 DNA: TGTGCCAGTAGTCGGCCGCCGAACACTGAAGCTTTCTTT; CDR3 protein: CASSRPPNTEAFF
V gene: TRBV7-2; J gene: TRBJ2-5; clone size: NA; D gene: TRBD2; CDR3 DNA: TGTGCCAGCAGCCTAAATAGCGGGGGGGAGACCCAGTACTTC; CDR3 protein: CASSLNSGGETQYF